This T cell receptor beta chain was recovered during a study of blood T cells in healthy people across ages (dated by TCRdb to 2014 to 2015). In the study overall: Template switching captured roughly one uniquely barcoded TCR beta cDNA molecule per two T cells in model experiments. Using deep sequencing normalized with unique cDNA molecular identifiers, the study measured how TCR beta repertoire diversity changes with age. To avoid experimental bias, donors of different ages were randomly spread across the sequencing lanes. For two donors (one aged 18 to 30 and one aged 80 or older), the study analyzed two additional independent replicas of 1 million unique cDNA reads from the same blood draw. Donors were grouped into four age groups: young (average 16 years), middle-aged (approximately 41), aged (around 56) and long-lived (approximately 81). Overall study results and their limits: Since profiling was done on bulk unsorted PBMCs, naive and antigen-experienced compartments could not be conclusively compared. Estimates of total diversity based on one million sequenced T cells were regarded as lower bounds and as underestimates. As age increased, observed TCR beta diversity per million T cells dropped in a roughly linear way, and a significant reduction was already evident by age approximately 40. A strong correlation was found between observed TCR beta diversity and the percentage of naive T cells measured by flow cytometry. Donor CMV infection status was unknown, potentially confounding age-related changes in expanded clonotypes. The long-lived group showed more naive CD4+ T cells, fewer expanded clones and increased TCR diversity than the aged group, suggesting age selection.

The donors were 40 or so Caucasian individuals from Russia, aged 6 to 90 years, who were systemically healthy. Each donor gave about 9.2 milliliters of peripheral blood, drawn into EDTA-treated Vacutainer tubes. Ficoll-Paque density-gradient centrifugation was used to isolate PBMCs, with at least 6.5 million per sample. Total RNA was extracted from PBMCs with Trizol reagent, with at least 5 micrograms obtained per sample. For every donor, flow cytometry on a PBMC aliquot measured the percentage of naive CD45RAhigh/CD27high T cells. In the germline V gene, CDR1 corresponds to MGHRA and CDR2 to YSYEKL. For this chain, trimming is 4 bases at the V end and 5 bases at the J end, and the number of junction bases without a gene match is 13. Spanning cysteine to phenylalanine, the CDR3 consists of 18 amino acids. Only CDR3 DNA is held: 54 bases, read in frame from base 1. To prepare the library, 5' RACE was applied. The sequencer was an Illumina HiSeq 2500. The second PCR ran for about 6 to 11 cycles and used a J-beta primer mix along with a sample-barcoded 5' primer. Each TCR beta cDNA molecule received a unique molecular identifier from a template-switch 5' adaptor carrying 12 random nucleotides. Each sample yielded at least 2.5 million CDR3-containing paired-end reads. First-strand cDNA synthesis was performed from all RNA using the Mint cDNA synthesis kit, with priming by a TRBC-specific oligonucleotide. Following uracil-DNA glycosylase treatment, a first 18-cycle PCR with universal primers M1SS and BC2_uni_R was performed on all cDNA. The paper's processing steps were these. For normalization, 1 million high-quality reads were randomly selected from each sample, with every read carrying a distinct molecular identifier. Reads with shared molecular identifiers were discarded instead of being binned into consensus sequences. CDR3 identification, clonotype clustering and error correction used MiTCR with a Q25 quality threshold and the strictest error-elimination algorithm. A nonparametric unseen species model using Euler transformation provided a lower-bound estimate of total TCR beta diversity. In TCRdb, the public reads were trimmed at Q25 with fastp and aligned with MiXCR, with productive beta chains retained. All rows with the same CDR3 protein become a single entry with the most common DNA and genes. For this entry, the V and J calls and clone size follow TCRdb and not the study's own pipeline. Counted in this sample were 1.5 million to 2 million distinct CDR3 sequences; about 31% of them appeared once. The ten largest account for around 10% of the sample.

This clonotype came up a few times. Its target antigen remains unknown. Nothing much larger sits one base from this clone, and base qualities are not available. The specimen sequenced was blood. Recombination joined TRBV4-1 with TRBJ2-5; TRBD2 aligns with 13 central bases. The receptor comes from a woman aged 25 to 39 in good health. The DNA sequence is given as TGCGCCAGCAGCCCTTCACTAGCGGGGGGGCCATTAGAGGAGACCCAGTACTTC. Its amino acids are CASSPSLAGGPLEETQYF.